Listed below are T cell receptor beta chains from one sample, sequenced in a study of control samples from healthy donors and cancer patients. Profiling relied on immunoSEQ multiplex PCR, and the TCRdb table lists in-frame clones only, not all of them. The sample shows 70,000 or so clones, roughly 92% of them seen only once. Sequenced: blood. The source is a woman aged 35 to 49 in good health. CDR3s include the opening cysteine and the closing phenylalanine or tryptophan. Fields, in order: J gene, V gene, D gene, CDR3 protein. D genes are given only for firm matches.

J: TRBJ1-2
V: TRBV20-1
D: -
CDR3: CSAGRAQGYTF

J: TRBJ2-2
V: TRBV12-3/TRBV12-4
D: -
CDR3: CASSFGGGELFF

J: TRBJ2-2
V: TRBV18
D: TRBD1
CDR3: CASSPIGTGSNTGELFF

J: TRBJ1-3
V: TRBV5-6
D: TRBD1
CDR3: CASSAITGELGNTIYF

J: TRBJ2-3
V: TRBV11-3
D: TRBD2
CDR3: CASSLGSGSFDTQYF

J: TRBJ2-1
V: TRBV6-4
D: TRBD2
CDR3: CASSDSRTSGSYNEQFF

J: TRBJ2-2
V: TRBV6-5
D: TRBD1
CDR3: CASSYAPRQGDGELFF

J: TRBJ2-5
V: TRBV11-2
D: -
CDR3: CASSLERGGRETQYF

J: TRBJ2-2
V: TRBV18
D: TRBD1
CDR3: CASSPTGQGAVTGELFF

J: TRBJ2-7
V: TRBV18
D: -
CDR3: CASSPVSYEQYF

J: TRBJ1-3
V: TRBV3-1/TRBV3-2
D: -
CDR3: CASSTTPRSSSGNTIYF

J: TRBJ1-1
V: TRBV7-9
D: TRBD1
CDR3: CASSIGQGAAEAFF

J: TRBJ2-7
V: TRBV6-5
D: -
CDR3: CASRDTGSSYEQYF

J: TRBJ1-2
V: TRBV6-5
D: TRBD1
CDR3: CASSYGGTGEYTF

J: TRBJ2-2
V: TRBV12-2
D: -
CDR3: CASRLEGRDPTSGRPPTGELFF

J: TRBJ2-7
V: TRBV7-6
D: -
CDR3: CASSLNPSSEQYF

J: TRBJ2-7
V: TRBV6-2/TRBV6-3
D: -
CDR3: CASSRDTAYEQYF

J: TRBJ2-5
V: TRBV3-1/TRBV3-2
D: -
CDR3: CASSAPQVTRETQYF

J: TRBJ2-1
V: TRBV7-9
D: TRBD2
CDR3: CASSLGTSSHNEQFF

J: TRBJ2-7
V: TRBV7-9
D: TRBD1
CDR3: CARETGSDEQYF

J: TRBJ1-3
V: TRBV4-3
D: -
CDR3: CASSLPRGRSGNTIYF

J: TRBJ2-1
V: TRBV6-2/TRBV6-3
D: -
CDR3: CASSSGWVSYNEQFF

J: TRBJ1-6
V: TRBV9
D: -
CDR3: CASSRDSSYNSPLHF

J: TRBJ2-1
V: TRBV24-1
D: TRBD2
CDR3: CATSEPPRGAIGNEQFF

J: TRBJ1-1
V: TRBV19
D: TRBD1
CDR3: CASTRDRNTEAFF

J: TRBJ2-7
V: TRBV7-2
D: TRBD2
CDR3: CASSFATSGTYNSYEQYF

J: TRBJ1-1
V: TRBV28
D: -
CDR3: CASSLQEDTEAFF

J: TRBJ2-7
V: TRBV2
D: -
CDR3: CASSNPGQTYEQYF

J: TRBJ1-1
V: TRBV7-2
D: -
CDR3: CASSLGSGFPTEAFF

J: TRBJ1-2
V: TRBV12-3/TRBV12-4
D: -
CDR3: CASRGPALSGYTF